These T cell receptor beta chains were read from a single sample in a study of blood T cell repertoires in COVID-19. Repertoires were generated with immunoSEQ multiplex PCR, while TCRdb's copy carries only in-frame clones and drops some. Counted here are a few hundred thousand clones, 70% to 90% occurring once; the ten biggest clones make up roughly 0.84%. The specimen sequenced was peripheral blood. The receptors originated from a man younger than 35 with COVID-19, enrolled during active disease. Each CDR3 is given with its conserved first and last residue. The D gene is left open where the match is weak. Part of the rows lack a size; the others show once, few, many or a class for expanded clones.

J: TRBJ2-1; D: TRBD2; V: TRBV29-1; size: NA; DNA: TGCAGCGTTGTCGGTACTAGCGGGAGGCCGTCCTATTACAATGAGCAGTTCTTC; CDR3: CSVVGTSGRPSYYNEQFF
J: TRBJ1-5; D: NA; V: TRBV19; size: few; DNA: TGTGCCAGTAGTCCTAGCGGGGGAAGGAATCAGCCCCAGCATTTT; CDR3: CASSPSGGRNQPQHF
J: TRBJ1-1; D: NA; V: TRBV30; size: NA; DNA: TGTGCCTGGAGTGTACGGGGAAACACTGAAGCTTTCTTT; CDR3: CAWSVRGNTEAFF
J: TRBJ1-5; D: NA; V: TRBV6-5; size: NA; DNA: TGTGCCAGCAGAGGGAGCCCAAATAGCAATCAGCCCCAGCATTTT; CDR3: CASRGSPNSNQPQHF
J: TRBJ2-2; D: NA; V: TRBV2; size: NA; DNA: TGTGCCAGCGAACGAACGACAGGGAACACCGGGGAGCTGTTTTTT; CDR3: CASERTTGNTGELFF
J: TRBJ2-7; D: TRBD2; V: TRBV5-4; size: once; DNA: TGTGCCAGCAGCCGGGGGGTTCTAGCGGGAGGAACATCCTACGAGCAGTACTTC; CDR3: CASSRGVLAGGTSYEQYF
J: TRBJ1-2; D: NA; V: TRBV5-6; size: NA; DNA: TGTGCCAGCATCGAGAGGGGGAAGCGATTAAGAGACACCTTC; CDR3: CASIERGKRLRDTF
J: TRBJ1-5; D: NA; V: TRBV29-1; size: NA; DNA: TGCAGCGCCGCCACAGGGTTCGTAGGACAGCCCCAGCATTTT; CDR3: CSAATGFVGQPQHF
J: TRBJ2-1; D: NA; V: TRBV16; size: NA; DNA: TGTGCCAGCAGCCAATCGTTAATAAATGAGCAGTTCTTC; CDR3: CASSQSLINEQFF
J: TRBJ2-7; D: NA; V: TRBV10-3; size: NA; DNA: TGTGCCACAACAGGGCAGGGCTCCTACGAGCAGTACTTC; CDR3: CATTGQGSYEQYF
J: TRBJ2-2; D: TRBD1; V: TRBV15; size: NA; DNA: TGTGCCACCAGCAGGAGGCGGGGACAGGGTCGTTCCGGGGAGCTGTTTTTT; CDR3: CATSRRRGQGRSGELFF
J: TRBJ2-5; D: NA; V: TRBV3-1/TRBV3-2; size: NA; DNA: TGTGCCAGCAGCCCTTTTTACAGGGAGACCCAGTACTTC; CDR3: CASSPFYRETQYF
J: TRBJ1-2; D: NA; V: TRBV5-4; size: NA; DNA: TGTGCCAGCAGCTTGGATGAGGCCTATGGCTACACCTTC; CDR3: CASSLDEAYGYTF
J: TRBJ2-1; D: NA; V: TRBV24-1; size: NA; DNA: TGTGCCACCAGTGATCCTTCACTCCGGGGGAAGCAGTTCTTC; CDR3: CATSDPSLRGKQFF
J: TRBJ1-1; D: TRBD1; V: TRBV23-1; size: once; DNA: TGCGCCAGCAGTCATCGTTACAGGGGGAAGAAGAGTGAAGCTTTCTTT; CDR3: CASSHRYRGKKSEAFF
J: TRBJ2-5; D: TRBD2; V: TRBV30; size: NA; DNA: TGTGCCTGGAGTCTCGGGGGGCAAGAGACCCAGTACTTC; CDR3: CAWSLGGQETQYF
J: TRBJ2-5; D: TRBD2; V: TRBV18; size: NA; DNA: TGTGCCAGCTCACCACCGTCTAGCGGTATTAAGACCCAGTACTTC; CDR3: CASSPPSSGIKTQYF
J: TRBJ1-4; D: TRBD1; V: TRBV27; size: NA; DNA: TGTGCCAGCAGTTTCCACGGGGACAGTAGAGAAAAACTGTTTTTT; CDR3: CASSFHGDSREKLFF
J: TRBJ1-5; D: TRBD1; V: TRBV19; size: NA; DNA: TGTGCCAGTAGTACCTATGGGACAGGTAGTAGCAATCAGCCCCAGCATTTT; CDR3: CASSTYGTGSSNQPQHF
J: TRBJ2-7; D: NA; V: TRBV29-1; size: once; DNA: TGCAGCGTACGGGGTAGCTACGAGCAGTACTTC; CDR3: CSVRGSYEQYF
J: TRBJ1-3; D: NA; V: TRBV3-1/TRBV3-2; size: NA; DNA: TGTGCCAGCAGCCAAGGTTGGGAGGGCGGAAACACCATATATTTT; CDR3: CASSQGWEGGNTIYF
J: TRBJ1-3; D: NA; V: TRBV6-5; size: NA; DNA: TGTGCCAGCAGTTTGAGGGAATCGACTGGAAACACCATATATTTT; CDR3: CASSLRESTGNTIYF
J: TRBJ1-1; D: NA; V: TRBV7-6; size: NA; DNA: TGTGCCAGCAGCCCCCGACTTTCCAACACTGAAGCTTTCTTT; CDR3: CASSPRLSNTEAFF
J: TRBJ1-2; D: TRBD1; V: TRBV3-1/TRBV3-2; size: NA; DNA: TGTGCCAGCAGCCAATTTACAGGGGGTAGCTATGGCTACACCTTC; CDR3: CASSQFTGGSYGYTF
J: TRBJ2-2; D: TRBD2; V: TRBV2; size: NA; DNA: TGTGCCAGCAGCCCCCTCCGCGGGGGGCACGGGGAGCTGTTTTTT; CDR3: CASSPLRGGHGELFF
J: TRBJ1-2; D: TRBD1; V: TRBV7-8; size: NA; DNA: TGTGCCAGCAGCCCCGACCGGGACAGGGTATCGCACTATGGCTACACCTTC; CDR3: CASSPDRDRVSHYGYTF
J: TRBJ2-7; D: NA; V: TRBV12-1; size: NA; DNA: TGTGCCAGCAACCCCTGCCCGAGGTCCAAGTCCTACGAGCAGTACTTC; CDR3: CASNPCPRSKSYEQYF
J: TRBJ1-2; D: TRBD1; V: TRBV28; size: NA; DNA: TGTGCCAGCAGTTTGGGACAGCCCTATGGCTACACCTTC; CDR3: CASSLGQPYGYTF
J: TRBJ2-2; D: TRBD2; V: TRBV19; size: NA; DNA: TGTGCCAGTAGTATACTAGCGGGAGCCACGGACACCGGGGAGCTGTTTTTT; CDR3: CASSILAGATDTGELFF
J: TRBJ1-2; D: NA; V: TRBV12-3/TRBV12-4; size: NA; DNA: TGTGCCAGCAGTTTGGACAGCCTCTATGGCTACACCTTC; CDR3: CASSLDSLYGYTF
J: TRBJ1-2; D: NA; V: TRBV6-5; size: NA; DNA: TGTGCCAGCAGCCCCTATAGCGACGGGAACCGACGCTACACCTTC; CDR3: CASSPYSDGNRRYTF
J: TRBJ2-3; D: TRBD2; V: TRBV7-2; size: NA; DNA: TGTGCCAGCAGCTTGGTACTAGCGGGAGATACGCAGTATTTT; CDR3: CASSLVLAGDTQYF
J: TRBJ1-2; D: NA; V: TRBV4-1; size: NA; DNA: TGCGCCAGCAGCCAAGATCTACGGACAGCCGGCTACACCTTC; CDR3: CASSQDLRTAGYTF
J: TRBJ1-4; D: TRBD1; V: TRBV24-1; size: NA; DNA: TGTGCCACCAGTGATCCCGGGACAGAGAAAGAAAAACTGTTTTTT; CDR3: CATSDPGTEKEKLFF
J: TRBJ2-3; D: NA; V: TRBV10-2; size: NA; DNA: TGCGCCAGCAGTGAGTGGAAAGGGGGACCCCCATATACGCAGTATTTT; CDR3: CASSEWKGGPPYTQYF
J: TRBJ2-7; D: NA; V: TRBV7-9; size: few; DNA: TGTGCCAGCAGTCCGTTGAGTGAGTACTTC; CDR3: CASSPLSEYF